This T cell receptor (beta chain) was obtained from a study of T cell responses to AZD1222 COVID-19 vaccine. On this clone: Its antigen is not known.

Germline V gene lookup returns CDR1 SGHKS and CDR2 YYEKEE (reference sequence). The CDR3 totals 17 residues. Unmatched junction bases numbered 9, after V lost 0 bases and J lost 0 bases. Assay: immunoSEQ multiplex PCR; the TCRdb copy retains only in-frame clones and omits some. In the table there are approximately 70,000 clones, roughly 75% of which are singletons. Findings and limits, study-wide: There were repertoire samples only from the period after the peak T cell response. The breadth and depth of Spike-specific TCRs increased once two AZD1222 doses had been given.

The chain recombines TRBV5-5 with TRBJ2-7; TRBD2 aligns across 7 bases. The sequencing used peripheral blood, collected 28 days after the second AZD1222 dose. This sequence originates from an adult who received the AZD1222 COVID-19 vaccine. The CDR3 region is CASSLASPAGPSYEQYF. The CDR3 DNA reads TGTGCCAGCAGCTTGGCTTCCCCAGCGGGACCCTCCTACGAGCAGTACTTC.